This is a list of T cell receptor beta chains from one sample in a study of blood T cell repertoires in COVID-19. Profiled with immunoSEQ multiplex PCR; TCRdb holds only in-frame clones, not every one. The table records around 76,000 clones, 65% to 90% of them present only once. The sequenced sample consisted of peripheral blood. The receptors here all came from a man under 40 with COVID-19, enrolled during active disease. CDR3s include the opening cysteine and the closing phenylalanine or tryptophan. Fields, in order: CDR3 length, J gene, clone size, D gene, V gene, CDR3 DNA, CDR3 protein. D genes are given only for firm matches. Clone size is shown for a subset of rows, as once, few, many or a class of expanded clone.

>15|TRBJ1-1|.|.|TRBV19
TGTGCCAGTACTCCTATGGGGGGGCACCGCACTGAAGCTTTCTTT
CASTPMGGHRTEAFF
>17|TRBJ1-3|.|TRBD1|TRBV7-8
TGTGCCAGCAGCGTTCGGACAGGTCCGCTCTCTGGAAACACCATATATTTT
CASSVRTGPLSGNTIYF
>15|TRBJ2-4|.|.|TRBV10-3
TGTGCCATCAGTGAGGACAGCCAGTTTGGAAACATTCAGTACTTC
CAISEDSQFGNIQYF
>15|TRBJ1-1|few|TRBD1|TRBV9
TGTGCCAGCAGCGCCCGGACAGGGGGCCACACTGAAGCTTTCTTT
CASSARTGGHTEAFF
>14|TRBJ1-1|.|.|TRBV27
TGTGCCAGCAGTAGCATAGGGTCGGGGGGGCTGGCTTTCTTT
CASSSIGSGGLAFF
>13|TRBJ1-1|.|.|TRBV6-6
TGTGCCAGCAGGCGGGACGGGGCCACTGAAGCTTTCTTT
CASRRDGATEAFF
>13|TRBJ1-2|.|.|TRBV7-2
TGTGCCAGCAGCTTAGGGCCTAACTATGGCTACACCTTC
CASSLGPNYGYTF
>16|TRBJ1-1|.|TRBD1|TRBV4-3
TGCGCCAGCAGCCCCGGGACAGGGAAAATGAACACTGAAGCTTTCTTT
CASSPGTGKMNTEAFF
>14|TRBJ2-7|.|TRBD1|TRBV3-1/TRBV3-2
TGTGCCAGCAGCCCCGACAGGGGCGACTACGAGCAGTACTTC
CASSPDRGDYEQYF
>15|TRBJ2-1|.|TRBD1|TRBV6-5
TGTGCCAGCAGCGGACAGGGAGTCTCTAGTATTGAGCAGTTCTTC
CASSGQGVSSIEQFF
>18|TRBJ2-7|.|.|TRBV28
TGTGCCAGCAGTTTCTTAACTGGCCGGGTCCATGATACCTACGAGCAGTACTTC
CASSFLTGRVHDTYEQYF
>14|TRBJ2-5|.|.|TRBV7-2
TGTGCCAGCAATTTGGACGGGGGCCAAGAGACCCAGTACTTC
CASNLDGGQETQYF
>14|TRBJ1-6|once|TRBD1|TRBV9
TGTGCCAGCAGCCAGACAGGGGGTAATTCACCCCTCCACTTT
CASSQTGGNSPLHF
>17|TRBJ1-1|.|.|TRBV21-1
TGTGCCAGCAGCAAAGGCGGTCGTACAGGGGGCGCGACTGAAGCTTTCTTT
CASSKGGRTGGATEAFF
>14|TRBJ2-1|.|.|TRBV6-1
TGTGCCAGCAGTGAGCGGTACTCCTCAAATGAGCAGTTCTTC
CASSERYSSNEQFF
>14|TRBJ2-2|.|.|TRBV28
TGTGCCAGCAGTCTCGGACTCGACACCGGGGAGCTGTTTTTT
CASSLGLDTGELFF
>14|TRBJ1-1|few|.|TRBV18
TGTGCCAGCTCACCAGAGAACAGGGCCCCTGAAGCTTTCTTT
CASSPENRAPEAFF
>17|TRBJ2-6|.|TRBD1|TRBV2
TGTGCCAGCGACCCAGGGACAGGGAACTCTGGGGCCAACGTCCTGACTTTC
CASDPGTGNSGANVLTF
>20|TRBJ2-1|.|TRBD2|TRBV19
TGTGCCAGTAGTATCCCCGAGGCTAGCGGGAGGACCCCGTACTACAATGAGCAGTTCTTC
CASSIPEASGRTPYYNEQFF
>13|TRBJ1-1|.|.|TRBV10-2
TGCGCCAGCAATGGGGGGACGAACACTGAAGCTTTCTTT
CASNGGTNTEAFF
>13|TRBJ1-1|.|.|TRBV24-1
TGTGCCACCAGTGACGGGATGAACACTGAAGCTTTCTTT
CATSDGMNTEAFF
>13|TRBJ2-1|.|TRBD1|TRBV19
TGTGCCAGTAGTATTTCAGGGGGCAATGAGCAGTTCTTC
CASSISGGNEQFF
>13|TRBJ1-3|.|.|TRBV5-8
TGTGCCAGCAATGAGGGTCGGGGGAACACCATATATTTT
CASNEGRGNTIYF
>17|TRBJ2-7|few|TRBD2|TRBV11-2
TGTGCCAGCAGCGTCACCGGGACTAGCGGGAGGCTGTACGAGCAGTACTTC
CASSVTGTSGRLYEQYF
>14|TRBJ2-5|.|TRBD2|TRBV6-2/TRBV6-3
TGTGCCAGCAGTTCCGGTTCTAGCGGGGAGACCCAGTACTTC
CASSSGSSGETQYF
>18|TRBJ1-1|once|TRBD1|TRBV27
TGTGCCAGCAGTTTATCGTACATAGGAGGGACAGGGGGCACTGAAGCTTTCTTT
CASSLSYIGGTGGTEAFF
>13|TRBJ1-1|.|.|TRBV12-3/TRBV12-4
TGTGCCAGCAGTTTTTCTCCGAACACTGAAGCTTTCTTT
CASSFSPNTEAFF
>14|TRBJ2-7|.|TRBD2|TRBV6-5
TGTGCCAGCAGTTCTCAGACTAGCGGGGCCGTTCCGTACTTC
CASSSQTSGAVPYF
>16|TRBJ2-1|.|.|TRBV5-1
TGCGCCAGCACCCGGTCTGGGGGCTCCTCCTACAATGAGCAGTTCTTC
CASTRSGGSSYNEQFF
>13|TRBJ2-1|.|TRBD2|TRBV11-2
TGTGCCAGCAGCTTGGGACTAGTGAATGAGCAGTTCTTC
CASSLGLVNEQFF
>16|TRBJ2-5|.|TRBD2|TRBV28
TGTGCCAGCAGCAGGACTAGCGGGAGCCCCCGTGAGACCCAGTACTTC
CASSRTSGSPRETQYF
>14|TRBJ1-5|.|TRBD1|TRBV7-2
TGTGCCAGCAGCTCACAGGGGCGGAATCAGCCCCAGCATTTT
CASSSQGRNQPQHF
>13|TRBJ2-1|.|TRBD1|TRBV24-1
TGTGCCACCAGTGACCGAGGGGACAGCGAGCAGTTCTTC
CATSDRGDSEQFF
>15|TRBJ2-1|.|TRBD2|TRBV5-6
TGTGCCAGCAGCCCCGGACTAGCGGGCCACAATGAGCAGTTCTTC
CASSPGLAGHNEQFF
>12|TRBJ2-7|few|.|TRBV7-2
TGTGCCAGCAGCCCACGCGAGTACGAGCAGTACTTC
CASSPREYEQYF
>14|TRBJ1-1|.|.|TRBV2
TGTGCCAGCAGTGAAACATATCTAGTCAGTGAAGCTTTCTTT
CASSETYLVSEAFF
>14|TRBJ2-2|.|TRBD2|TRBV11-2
TGTGCCAGCAGCCCAAGGACTAGCGCCGGGGAGCTGTTTTTT
CASSPRTSAGELFF
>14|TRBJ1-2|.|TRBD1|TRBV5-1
TGCGCCAGCAGCTCGGGACAGGGCAACTATGGCTACACCTTC
CASSSGQGNYGYTF
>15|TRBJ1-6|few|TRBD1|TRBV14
TGTGCCAGCAGCGACGGACAGGGGCGTAATTCACCCCTCCACTTT
CASSDGQGRNSPLHF
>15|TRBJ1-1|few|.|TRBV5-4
TGTGCCAGCAGCTTTGGTGGGGGGAGGAACACTGAAGCTTTCTTT
CASSFGGGRNTEAFF
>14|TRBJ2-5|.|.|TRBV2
TGTGCCAGCAGTTCCGGGACACTTAAAGAGACCCAGTACTTC
CASSSGTLKETQYF
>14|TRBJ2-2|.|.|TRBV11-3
TGTGCCAGCAGCGGGACATCGAACACCGGGGAGCTGTTTTTT
CASSGTSNTGELFF
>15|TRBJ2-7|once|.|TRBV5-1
TGCGCCAGCAGCTTGTATTTGGGGGGCTCCTACGAGCAGTACTTC
CASSLYLGGSYEQYF